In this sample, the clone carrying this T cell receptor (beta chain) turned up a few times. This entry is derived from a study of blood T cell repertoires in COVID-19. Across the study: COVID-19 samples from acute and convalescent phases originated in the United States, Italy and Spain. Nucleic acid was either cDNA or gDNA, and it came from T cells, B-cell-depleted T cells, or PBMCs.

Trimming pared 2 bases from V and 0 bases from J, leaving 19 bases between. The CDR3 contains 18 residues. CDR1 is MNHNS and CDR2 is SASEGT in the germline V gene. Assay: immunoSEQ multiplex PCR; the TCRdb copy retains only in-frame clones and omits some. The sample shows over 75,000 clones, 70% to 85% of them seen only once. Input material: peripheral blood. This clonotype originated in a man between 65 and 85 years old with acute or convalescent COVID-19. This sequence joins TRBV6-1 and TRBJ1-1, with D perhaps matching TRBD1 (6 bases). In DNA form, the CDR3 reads TGTGCCAGCAGTGAACAGAGAAGGGGGTGGAGGATGAACACTGAAGCTTTCTTT. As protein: CASSEQRRGWRMNTEAFF.